The clone carrying this TCR beta chain was recorded a few times. TCRdb itself ran the 5' RACE reads through MiXCR, one entry per CDR3 protein. The top ten clones hold approximately 15% of a sample with 300,000 to 350,000 distinct CDR3 sequences, approximately 8% of them seen once. The data originate from a study of T cells after yellow fever vaccination. Germline V lookup: CDR1 SGHNT, CDR2 YYREEE (reference sequence). Trimming removed 1 base from V and 4 bases from J, with 16 bases in between. The length of the CDR3 is 16 residues. The sample was PBMCs, taken about 49 days after the first yellow fever vaccination. The rearrangement links TRBV5-4 to TRBJ2-3; D possibly uses TRBD1 or TRBD2 (5 bases each). This receptor was identified in a man aged 18 to 35 who received the YFV17D yellow fever vaccine. CDR3 bases: TGTGCCAGCAGCTTGACGACTTTCGGGACGCCAGATACGCAGTATTTT. It yields the protein CASSLTTFGTPDTQYF. The variable domain in full, with the rest retrieved from reference TRBV5-4 and TRBJ2-3, is ETGVTQSPTHLIKTRGQQVTLRCSSQSGHNTVSWYQQALGQGPQFIFQYYREEENGRGNFPPRFSGLQFPNYSSELNVNALELDDSALYLCASSLTTFGTPDTQYFGPGTRLTVL.